In this sample, the clone carrying this T cell receptor beta chain turned up a few times. The antigen is unknown. Overnight CMV lysate stimulation of fresh PBMCs defined donor CMV status by CD4+ IFNgamma. Cells stained for CD3, CD4, CD8, CD45RA and CD27 were sorted into four subsets. The data were taken from a study of naive and memory T cell subsets. Study-wide findings and caveats: Gini index rose across naive, CM, EM and EMRA in CD4 and CD8.

Trimming stripped 3 bases from V and 2 bases from J, with 11 bases between. Germline CDR1 is DFQATT and CDR2 is SNEGSKA (reference sequence). The CDR3 covers 13 residues. Both TRBC1 and TRBC2 were covered by a beta constant-region primer of two equimolar oligonucleotides. The ligated cDNA underwent four PCR rounds using SP2 and nested alpha and beta constant-region primers. The cDNA 3' end received a ligated single-stranded oligonucleotide carrying the SP2 primer and a 12-nucleotide UMI. TCRdb re-analysed the UMI-ligation and nested PCR reads in MiXCR, keeping a single row per CDR3 protein. The sample records over 100,000 distinct CDR3 sequences, roughly 36% being singletons.

The clonotype was recovered from a human donor in good health. Sequenced input: central memory CD4+ T cells from blood. J is TRBJ2-7 and V is TRBV20-1, with D hard to call. The chain's CDR3 is CSASLDGTYEQYF. The CDR3 DNA sequence: TGCAGTGCTAGTTTGGACGGTACCTACGAGCAGTACTTC.